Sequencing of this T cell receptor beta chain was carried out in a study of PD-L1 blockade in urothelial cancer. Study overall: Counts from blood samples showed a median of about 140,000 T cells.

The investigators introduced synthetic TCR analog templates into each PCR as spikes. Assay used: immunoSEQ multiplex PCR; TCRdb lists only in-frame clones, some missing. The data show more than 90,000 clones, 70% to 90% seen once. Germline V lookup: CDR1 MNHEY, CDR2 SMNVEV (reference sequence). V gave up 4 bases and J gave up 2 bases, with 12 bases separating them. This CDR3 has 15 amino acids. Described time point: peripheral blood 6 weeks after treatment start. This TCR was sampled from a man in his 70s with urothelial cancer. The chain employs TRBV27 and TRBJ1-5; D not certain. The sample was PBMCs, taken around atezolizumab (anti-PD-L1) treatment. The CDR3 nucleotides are TGTGCCAGCAGTTCATACCCGGAGGGCAATCAGCCCCAGCATTTT. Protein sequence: CASSSYPEGNQPQHF.